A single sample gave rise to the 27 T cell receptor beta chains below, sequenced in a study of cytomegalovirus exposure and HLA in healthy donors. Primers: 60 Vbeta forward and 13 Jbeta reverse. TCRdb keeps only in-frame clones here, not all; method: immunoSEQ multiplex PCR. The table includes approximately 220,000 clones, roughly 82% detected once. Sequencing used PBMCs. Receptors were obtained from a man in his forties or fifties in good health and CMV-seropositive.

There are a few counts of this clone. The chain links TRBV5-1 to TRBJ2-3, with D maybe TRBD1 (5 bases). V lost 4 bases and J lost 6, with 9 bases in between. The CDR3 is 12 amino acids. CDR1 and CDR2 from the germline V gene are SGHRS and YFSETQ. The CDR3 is CASSQGSDTQYF. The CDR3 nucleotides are TGCGCCAGCAGCCAGGGATCCGATACGCAGTATTTT.

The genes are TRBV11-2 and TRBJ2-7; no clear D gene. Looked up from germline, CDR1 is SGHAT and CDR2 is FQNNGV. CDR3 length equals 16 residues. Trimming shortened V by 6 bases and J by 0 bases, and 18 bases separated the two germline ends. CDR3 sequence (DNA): TGTGCCAGCAGAAAAGGGATAACTCCTAGCTCCTACGAGCAGTACGTC. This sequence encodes CASRKGITPSSYEQYV.

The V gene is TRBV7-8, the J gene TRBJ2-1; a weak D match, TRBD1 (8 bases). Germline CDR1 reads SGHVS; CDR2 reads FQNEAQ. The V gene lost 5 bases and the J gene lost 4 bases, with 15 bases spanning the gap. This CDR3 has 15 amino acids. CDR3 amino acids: CASSPSGTGYNEQFF. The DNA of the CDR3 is TGTGCCAGCAGCCCGAGCGGGACAGGATACAATGAGCAGTTCTTC.

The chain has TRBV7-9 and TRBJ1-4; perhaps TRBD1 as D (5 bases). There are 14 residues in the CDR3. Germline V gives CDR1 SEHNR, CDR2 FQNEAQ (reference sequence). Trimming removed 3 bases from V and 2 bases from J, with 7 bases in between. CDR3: CASSLRQTNEKLFF. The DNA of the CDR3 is TGTGCCAGCAGCTTGCGACAGACTAATGAAAAACTGTTTTTT.

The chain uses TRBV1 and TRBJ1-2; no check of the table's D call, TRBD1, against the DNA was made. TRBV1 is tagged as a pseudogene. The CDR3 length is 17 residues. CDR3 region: CTSSPGRGGHHNYGYTF. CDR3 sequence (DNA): TGCACCAGCAGCCCCGGTAGAGGGGGCCACCATAACTATGGCTACACCTTC.

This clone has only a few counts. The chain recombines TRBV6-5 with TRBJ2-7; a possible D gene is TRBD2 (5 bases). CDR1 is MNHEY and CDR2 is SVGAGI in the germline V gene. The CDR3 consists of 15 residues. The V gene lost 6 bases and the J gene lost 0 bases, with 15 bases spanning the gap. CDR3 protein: CASRQAAASSYEQYF. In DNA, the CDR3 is TGTGCCAGCAGGCAAGCGGCGGCTAGCTCCTACGAGCAGTACTTC.

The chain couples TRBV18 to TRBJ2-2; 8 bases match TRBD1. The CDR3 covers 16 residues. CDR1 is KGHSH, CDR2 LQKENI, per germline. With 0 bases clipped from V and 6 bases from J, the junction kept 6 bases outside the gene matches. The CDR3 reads CASSPPADREAGELFF. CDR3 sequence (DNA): TGTGCCAGCTCACCACCGGCGGACAGGGAGGCCGGGGAGCTGTTTTTT.

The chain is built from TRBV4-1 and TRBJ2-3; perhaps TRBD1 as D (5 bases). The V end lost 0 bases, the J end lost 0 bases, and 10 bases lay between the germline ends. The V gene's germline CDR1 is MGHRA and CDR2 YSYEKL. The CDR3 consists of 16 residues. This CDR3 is CASSQDRGSSTDTQYF. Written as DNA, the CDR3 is TGCGCCAGCAGCCAAGATAGGGGATCTAGCACAGATACGCAGTATTTT.

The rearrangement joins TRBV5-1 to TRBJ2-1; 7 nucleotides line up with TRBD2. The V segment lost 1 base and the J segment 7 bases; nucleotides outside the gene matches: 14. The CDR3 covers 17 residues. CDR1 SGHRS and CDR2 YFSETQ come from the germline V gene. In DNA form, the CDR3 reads TGCGCCAGCAGCTTGTATCCCCGGGGGGAGGGCCGGAATGAGCAGTTCTTC. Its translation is CASSLYPRGEGRNEQFF.

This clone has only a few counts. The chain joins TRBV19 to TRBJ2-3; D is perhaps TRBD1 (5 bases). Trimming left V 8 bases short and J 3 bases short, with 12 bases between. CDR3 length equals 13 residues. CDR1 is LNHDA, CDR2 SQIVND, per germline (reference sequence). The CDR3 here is CASCFGATDTQYF. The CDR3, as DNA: TGTGCCAGTTGTTTTGGGGCAACAGATACGCAGTATTTT.

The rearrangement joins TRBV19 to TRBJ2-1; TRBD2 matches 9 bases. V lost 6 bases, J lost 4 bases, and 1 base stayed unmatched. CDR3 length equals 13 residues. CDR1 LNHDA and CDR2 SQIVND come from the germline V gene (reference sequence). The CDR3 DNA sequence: TGTGCCAGTAGAGCGGGGGGATACAATGAGCAGTTCTTC. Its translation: CASRAGGYNEQFF.

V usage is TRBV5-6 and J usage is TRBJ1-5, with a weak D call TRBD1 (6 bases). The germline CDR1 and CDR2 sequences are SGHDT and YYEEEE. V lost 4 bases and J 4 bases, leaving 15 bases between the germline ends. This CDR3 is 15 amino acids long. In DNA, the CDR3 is TGTGCCAGCAGCAAACAACAGGGATCGAATCAGCCCCAGCATTTT. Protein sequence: CASSKQQGSNQPQHF.

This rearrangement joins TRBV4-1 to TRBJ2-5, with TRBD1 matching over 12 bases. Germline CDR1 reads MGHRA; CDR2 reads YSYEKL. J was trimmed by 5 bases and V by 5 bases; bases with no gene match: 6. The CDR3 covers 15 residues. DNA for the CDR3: TGCGCCAGCAGCTTGGGACAGGGGGCGTGGGAGACCCAGTACTTC. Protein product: CASSLGQGAWETQYF.

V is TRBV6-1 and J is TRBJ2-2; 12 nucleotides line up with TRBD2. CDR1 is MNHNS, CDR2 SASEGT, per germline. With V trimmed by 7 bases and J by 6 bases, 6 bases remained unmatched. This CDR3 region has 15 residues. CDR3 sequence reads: CASIRLAGVPGELFF. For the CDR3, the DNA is TGTGCCAGCATTAGACTAGCGGGAGTCCCCGGGGAGCTGTTTTTT.

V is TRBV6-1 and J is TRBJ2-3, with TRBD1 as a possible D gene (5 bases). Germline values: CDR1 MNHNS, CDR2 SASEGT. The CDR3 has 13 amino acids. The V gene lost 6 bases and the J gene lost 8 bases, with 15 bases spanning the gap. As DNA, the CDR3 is TGTGCCAGCAGCCTACAAGGGGCCAGTACGCAGTATTTT. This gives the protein CASSLQGASTQYF.

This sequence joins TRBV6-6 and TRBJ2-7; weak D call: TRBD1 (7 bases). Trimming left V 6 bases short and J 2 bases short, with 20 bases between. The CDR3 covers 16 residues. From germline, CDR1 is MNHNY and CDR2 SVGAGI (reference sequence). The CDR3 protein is CASRGLRGQKPYEQYF. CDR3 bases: TGTGCCAGCAGGGGACTTCGGGGACAGAAACCCTACGAGCAGTACTTC.

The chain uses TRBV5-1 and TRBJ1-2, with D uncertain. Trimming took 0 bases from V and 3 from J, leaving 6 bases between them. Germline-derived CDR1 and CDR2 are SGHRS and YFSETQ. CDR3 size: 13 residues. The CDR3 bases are TGCGCCAGCAGCTTGGTCCAGGACTATGGCTACACCTTC. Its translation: CASSLVQDYGYTF.

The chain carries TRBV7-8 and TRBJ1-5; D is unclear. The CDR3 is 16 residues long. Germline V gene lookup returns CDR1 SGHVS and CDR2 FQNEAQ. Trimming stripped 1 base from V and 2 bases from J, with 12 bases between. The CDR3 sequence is CASSLDPKGGNQPQHF. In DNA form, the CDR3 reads TGTGCCAGCAGCTTAGATCCAAAAGGAGGCAATCAGCCCCAGCATTTT.

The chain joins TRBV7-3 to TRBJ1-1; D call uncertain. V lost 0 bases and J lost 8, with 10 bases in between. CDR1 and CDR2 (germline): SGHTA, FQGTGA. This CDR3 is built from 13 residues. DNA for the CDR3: TGTGCCAGCAGCTTAACGGATGAGACAGAAGCTTTCTTT. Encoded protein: CASSLTDETEAFF. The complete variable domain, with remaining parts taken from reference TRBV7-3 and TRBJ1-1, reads GAGVSQTPSNKVTEKGKYVELRCDPISGHTALYWYRQSLGQGPEFLIYFQGTGAADDSGLPNDRFFAVRPEGSVSTLKIQRTERGDSAVYLCASSLTDETEAFFGQGTRLTVV.

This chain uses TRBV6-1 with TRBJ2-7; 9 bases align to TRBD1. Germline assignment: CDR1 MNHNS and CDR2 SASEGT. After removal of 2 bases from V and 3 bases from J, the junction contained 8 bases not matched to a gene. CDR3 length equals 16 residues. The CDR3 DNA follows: TGTGCCAGCAGTGAAACACCGGGACAGGGCTTCTACGAGCAGTACTTC. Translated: CASSETPGQGFYEQYF.

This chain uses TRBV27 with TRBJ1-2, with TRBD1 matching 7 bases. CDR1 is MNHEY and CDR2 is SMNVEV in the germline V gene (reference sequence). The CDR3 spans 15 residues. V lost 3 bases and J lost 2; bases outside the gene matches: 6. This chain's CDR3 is CASSLGAGGNYGYTF. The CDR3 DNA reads TGTGCCAGCAGTTTGGGCGCAGGGGGAAACTATGGCTACACCTTC.

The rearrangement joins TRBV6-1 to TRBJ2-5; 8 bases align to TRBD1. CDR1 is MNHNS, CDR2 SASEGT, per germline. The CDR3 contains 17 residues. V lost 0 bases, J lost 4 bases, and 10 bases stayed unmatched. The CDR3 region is CASSEAVVQGALETQYF. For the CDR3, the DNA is TGTGCCAGCAGTGAAGCGGTGGTCCAGGGGGCTTTAGAGACCCAGTACTTC.

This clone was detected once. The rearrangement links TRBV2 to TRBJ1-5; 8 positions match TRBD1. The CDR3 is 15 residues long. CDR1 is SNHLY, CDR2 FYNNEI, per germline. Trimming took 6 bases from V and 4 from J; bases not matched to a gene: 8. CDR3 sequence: CASSFLTGDNQPQHF. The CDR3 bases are TGTGCCAGCAGCTTCCTGACAGGGGATAATCAGCCCCAGCATTTT.

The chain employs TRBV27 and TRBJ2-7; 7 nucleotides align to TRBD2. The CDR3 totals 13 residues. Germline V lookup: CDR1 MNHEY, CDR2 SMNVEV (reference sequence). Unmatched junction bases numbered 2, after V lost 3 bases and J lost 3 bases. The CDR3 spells CASSFASGYEQYF. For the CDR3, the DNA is TGTGCCAGCAGTTTCGCTAGCGGCTACGAGCAGTACTTC.

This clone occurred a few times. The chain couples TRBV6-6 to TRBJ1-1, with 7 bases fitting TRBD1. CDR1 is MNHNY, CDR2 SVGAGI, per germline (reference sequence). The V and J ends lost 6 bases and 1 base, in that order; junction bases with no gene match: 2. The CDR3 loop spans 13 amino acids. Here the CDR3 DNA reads TGTGCCAGCAGGCGACAGGGGAACACTGAAGCTTTCTTT. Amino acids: CASRRQGNTEAFF.

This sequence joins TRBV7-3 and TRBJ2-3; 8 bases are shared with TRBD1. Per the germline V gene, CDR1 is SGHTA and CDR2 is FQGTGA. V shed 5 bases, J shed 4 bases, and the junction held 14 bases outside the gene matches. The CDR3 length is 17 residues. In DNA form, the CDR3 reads TGTGCCAGCAGCCGTCGGGGGAGACAGGGGAGCCCAGATACGCAGTATTTT. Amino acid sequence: CASSRRGRQGSPDTQYF. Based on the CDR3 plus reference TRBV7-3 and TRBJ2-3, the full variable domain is GAGVSQTPSNKVTEKGKYVELRCDPISGHTALYWYRQSLGQGPEFLIYFQGTGAADDSGLPNDRFFAVRPEGSVSTLKIQRTERGDSAVYLCASSRRGRQGSPDTQYFGPGTRLTVL.

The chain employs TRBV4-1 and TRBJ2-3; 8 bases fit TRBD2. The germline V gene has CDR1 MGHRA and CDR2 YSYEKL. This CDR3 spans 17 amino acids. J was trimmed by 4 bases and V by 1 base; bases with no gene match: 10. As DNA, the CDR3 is TGCGCCAGCAGCCAAGCCGGGACTAGACGGCACGCAGATACGCAGTATTTT. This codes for CASSQAGTRRHADTQYF.